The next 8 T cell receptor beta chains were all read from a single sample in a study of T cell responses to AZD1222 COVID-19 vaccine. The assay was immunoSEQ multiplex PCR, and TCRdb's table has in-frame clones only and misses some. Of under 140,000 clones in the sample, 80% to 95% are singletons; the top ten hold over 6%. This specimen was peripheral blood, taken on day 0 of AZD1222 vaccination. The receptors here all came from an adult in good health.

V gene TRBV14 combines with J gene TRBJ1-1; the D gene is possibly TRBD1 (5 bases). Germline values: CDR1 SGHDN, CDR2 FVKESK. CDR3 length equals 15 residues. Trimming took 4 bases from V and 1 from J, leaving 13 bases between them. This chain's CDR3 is CASSPSGRWNTEAFF. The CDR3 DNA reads TGTGCCAGCAGCCCTTCGGGACGGTGGAACACTGAAGCTTTCTTT.

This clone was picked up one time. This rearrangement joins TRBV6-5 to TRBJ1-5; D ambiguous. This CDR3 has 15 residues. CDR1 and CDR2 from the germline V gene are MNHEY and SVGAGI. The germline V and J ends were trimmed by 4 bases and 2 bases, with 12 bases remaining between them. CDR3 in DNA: TGTGCCAGCAGTTCAGCCACTTCGGGCAATCAGCCCCAGCATTTT. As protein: CASSSATSGNQPQHF.

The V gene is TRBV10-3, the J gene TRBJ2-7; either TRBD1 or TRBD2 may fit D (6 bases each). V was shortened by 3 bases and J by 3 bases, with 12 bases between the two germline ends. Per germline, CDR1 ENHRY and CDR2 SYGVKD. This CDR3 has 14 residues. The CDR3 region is CAISDPGAGYEQYF. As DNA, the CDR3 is TGTGCCATCAGTGATCCGGGGGCAGGCTACGAGCAGTACTTC.

The CDR3, as DNA: TGTGCCAGTGGGGACGGGAGGGGCTATGGCTACACCTTC. Translation gives CASGDGRGYGYTF. The chain employs TRBV27 and TRBJ1-2; tentative D call: TRBD1 (5 bases). Trimming cost V 9 bases and J 4 bases, with 15 bases left between them. This CDR3 comprises 13 residues. Germline-derived CDR1 and CDR2 are MNHEY and SMNVEV (reference sequence).

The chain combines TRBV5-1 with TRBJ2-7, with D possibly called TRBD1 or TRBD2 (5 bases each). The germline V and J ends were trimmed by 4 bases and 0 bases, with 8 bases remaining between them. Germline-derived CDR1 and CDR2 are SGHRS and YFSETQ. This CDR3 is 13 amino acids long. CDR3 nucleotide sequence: TGCGCCAGCAGCCCCGGGGCCTCCTACGAGCAGTACTTC. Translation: CASSPGASYEQYF. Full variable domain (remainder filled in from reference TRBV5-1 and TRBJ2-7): KAGVTQTPRYLIKTRGQQVTLSCSPISGHRSVSWYQQTPGQGLQFLFEYFSETQRNKGNFPGRFSGRQFSNSRSEMNVSTLELGDSALYLCASSPGASYEQYFGPGTRLTVT.

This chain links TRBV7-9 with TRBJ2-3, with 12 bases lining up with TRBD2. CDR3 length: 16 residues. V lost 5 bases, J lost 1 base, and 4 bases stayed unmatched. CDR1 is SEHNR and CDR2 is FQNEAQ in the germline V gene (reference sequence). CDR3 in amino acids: CASSARLAGGTDTQYF. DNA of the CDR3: TGTGCCAGCAGCGCCCGACTAGCGGGGGGCACAGATACGCAGTATTTT.

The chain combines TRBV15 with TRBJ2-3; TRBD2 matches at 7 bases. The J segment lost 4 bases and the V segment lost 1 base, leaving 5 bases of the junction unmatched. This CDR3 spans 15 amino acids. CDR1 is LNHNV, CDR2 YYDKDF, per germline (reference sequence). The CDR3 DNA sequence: TGTGCCACCAGCAGAGGAACTAGCGCGTCAGATACGCAGTATTTT. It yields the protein CATSRGTSASDTQYF.

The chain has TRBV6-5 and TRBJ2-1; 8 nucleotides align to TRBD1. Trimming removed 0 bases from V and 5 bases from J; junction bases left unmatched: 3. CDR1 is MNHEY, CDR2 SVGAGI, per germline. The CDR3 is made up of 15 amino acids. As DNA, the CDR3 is TGTGCCAGCAGTTACTCTAGGGACAGGAACAATGAGCAGTTCTTC. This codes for CASSYSRDRNNEQFF.